The T cell receptor (beta chain) under discussion was sequenced for a study of blood T cell repertoires in COVID-19. Overall study: Samples taken during acute and convalescent COVID-19 were collected in the United States, Italy and Spain. PBMCs, B-cell-depleted T cells, or T cells were the source of the cDNA or gDNA that made up the material.

Original analysis: Using reference gene primer amplification, nucleated cell counts were estimated. The protocol was immunoSEQ multiplex PCR, while the TCRdb copy is restricted to in-frame clones and leaves out a portion. Clonal size and the V and J genes are those of that table, whereas D and trimming came from the DNA. The sample has 87,000 or so clones; about 83% are singletons. This clone has only a few counts. The TCR was taken from a woman between 65 and 79 years old with acute or convalescent COVID-19. Sequencing was done on a sample of peripheral blood.

CDR3 sequence: CASSTGYGYTF. As DNA, the CDR3 is TGTGCCAGCAGCACCGGCTATGGCTACACCTTC. The chain links TRBV12-3 or TRBV12-4 to TRBJ1-2; D call uncertain. This CDR3 has 11 residues. Deletions cut 6 bases from V and 4 bases from J, with 6 bases between.